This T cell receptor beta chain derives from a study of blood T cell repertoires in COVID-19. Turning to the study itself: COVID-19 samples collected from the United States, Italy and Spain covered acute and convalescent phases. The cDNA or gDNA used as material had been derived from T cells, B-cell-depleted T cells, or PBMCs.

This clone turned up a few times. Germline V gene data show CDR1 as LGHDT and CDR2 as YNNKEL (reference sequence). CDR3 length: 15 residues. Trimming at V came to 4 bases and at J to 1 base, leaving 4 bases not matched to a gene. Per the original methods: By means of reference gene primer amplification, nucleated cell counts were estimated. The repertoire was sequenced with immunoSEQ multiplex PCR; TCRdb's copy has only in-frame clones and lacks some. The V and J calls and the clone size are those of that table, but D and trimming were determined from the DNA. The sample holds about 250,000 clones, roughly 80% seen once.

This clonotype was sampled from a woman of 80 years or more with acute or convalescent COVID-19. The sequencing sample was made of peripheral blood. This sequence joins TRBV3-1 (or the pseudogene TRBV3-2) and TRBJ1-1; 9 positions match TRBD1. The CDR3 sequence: CASSPLGQGNTEAFF. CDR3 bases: TGTGCCAGCAGCCCCTTGGGACAGGGGAACACTGAAGCTTTCTTT.